This T cell receptor beta chain was found in a study of blood T cell repertoires in COVID-19. Study-level background: The United States, Italy and Spain supplied acute and convalescent COVID-19 samples. PBMCs, B-cell-depleted T cells, or T cells were the source of the cDNA or gDNA that made up the material.

J lost 7 bases, V lost 6 bases, and 13 bases had no gene match. Germline lookup yields CDR1 SQVTM and CDR2 ANQGSEA. CDR3 size: 15 residues. Sequenced by immunoSEQ multiplex PCR; TCRdb stores in-frame clones only, minus some. Among tens of thousands of clones, around 88% were seen once, and the ten largest hold roughly a fifth. The specimen was peripheral blood. The receptor was derived from an elderly woman with acute or convalescent COVID-19. V gene TRBV29-1 combines with J gene TRBJ1-2, with TRBD1 matching over 11 bases. CDR3 protein: CSVPNGGTGGRGYTF. In DNA, the CDR3 is TGCAGCGTCCCAAACGGGGGGACAGGGGGTCGTGGCTACACCTTC.